This TCR beta chain comes out of a study of blood T cell repertoires in COVID-19. Turning to the study itself: Specimens from acute and convalescent COVID-19 originated in the United States, Italy and Spain. PBMCs, B-cell-depleted T cells, or T cells provided the cDNA or gDNA that made up the material.

Some clones are missing from TCRdb's copy, which holds only in-frame ones; the method was immunoSEQ multiplex PCR. The sample lists about 120,000 clones, about 80% occurring once. Germline V gives CDR1 SGHDN, CDR2 FVKESK. J was trimmed by 5 bases and V by 5 bases; bases with no gene match: 16. This CDR3 comprises 17 residues. Sequencing was done on a sample of peripheral blood. This chain joins TRBV14 and TRBJ2-5, with 8 bases aligning to TRBD1. This clonotype was sampled from a woman aged 80 or over with acute or convalescent COVID-19. This chain's CDR3 is CASSSEQGAGTVETQYF. The CDR3 bases are TGTGCCAGCAGCTCCGAGCAGGGGGCGGGTACGGTGGAGACCCAGTACTTC.